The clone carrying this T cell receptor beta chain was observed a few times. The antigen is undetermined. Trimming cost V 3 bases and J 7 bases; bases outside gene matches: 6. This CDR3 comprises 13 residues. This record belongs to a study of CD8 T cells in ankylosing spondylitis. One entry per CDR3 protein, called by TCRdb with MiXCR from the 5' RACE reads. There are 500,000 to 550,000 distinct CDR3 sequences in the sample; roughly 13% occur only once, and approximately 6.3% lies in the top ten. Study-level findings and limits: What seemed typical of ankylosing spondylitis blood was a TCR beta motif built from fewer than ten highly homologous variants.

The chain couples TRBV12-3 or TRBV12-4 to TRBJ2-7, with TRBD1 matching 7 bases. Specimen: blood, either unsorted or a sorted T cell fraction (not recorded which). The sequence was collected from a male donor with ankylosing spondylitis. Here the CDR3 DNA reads TGTGCCAGCAGTTTTGCGACAGGGCAGGAGCAGTACTTC. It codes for CASSFATGQEQYF.